This paragraph covers one TCR beta chain sequence. The target antigen is unknown. The template for TCR beta VDJ and CDR3 sequence profiling was genomic DNA. Via MiXCR, TCRdb re-called the reads, giving one row per CDR3 protein. Among 200,000 to 250,000 distinct CDR3 sequences listed, roughly 35% were seen once. The data are from a study of CD8+CD57+ T cells in acquired aplastic anemia. Germline CDR1 reads ENHRY; CDR2 reads SYGVKD. Trimming shortened V by 10 bases and J by 2 bases, and 14 bases separated the two germline ends. The CDR3 contains 13 residues. General study results and limits: CD8+ Simpson's diversity showed no significant patient-control difference. About 29 CD8+ CDR3 sequences occurred in both the patients and the controls.

This sequence originates from a human donor in good health, serving as a control. The chain couples TRBV10-3 to TRBJ1-2, with D tentatively TRBD1 (5 bases). Input material: sorted CD4+, CD8+, or CD8+CD57+ T cells (not recorded which) from PBMCs. CDR3 region: CATHSGGNYGYTF. The CDR3 nucleotides read TGTGCCACACATAGCGGGGGGAACTATGGCTACACCTTC.